The clone carrying this T cell receptor (beta chain) was found a few times. The data were taken from a study of identical twins. TCRdb called the 5' RACE reads again in MiXCR, with one record for every CDR3 protein. The sample consists of 350,000 to 450,000 distinct CDR3 sequences, 15% to 20% of them appearing once. This CDR3 is built from 14 residues. Germline CDR1 SGHTA, CDR2 FQGNSA. The V end lost 5 bases, the J end lost 6 bases, and 16 bases lay between the germline ends. This rearrangement joins TRBV7-2 to TRBJ1-2; D is possibly TRBD1 (6 bases). The clonotype originates from a man aged 50-60 years in good health. The sample was naive T cells sorted from blood. The CDR3 nucleotides are TGTGCCAGCAGCCCAGGGACATCCACCAATGGCTACACCTTC. Amino acid sequence: CASSPGTSTNGYTF.